The entry that follows covers one T cell receptor (beta chain) sequence. The germline CDR1 and CDR2 sequences are SGDLS and YYNGEE. Unmatched junction bases numbered 10, after V lost 2 bases and J lost 7 bases. The CDR3 is 18 amino acids. This sample was included in a study of T cell responses to AZD1222 COVID-19 vaccine. Some clones are missing from TCRdb's copy, which holds only in-frame ones; the method was immunoSEQ multiplex PCR. The sample has 90,000 to 150,000 clones, approximately 90% seen once. The sample here was peripheral blood, taken on day 0 of AZD1222 vaccination. The sequence was collected from an adult in good health. The chain links TRBV9 to TRBJ2-2, with 14 bases lining up with TRBD2. In DNA, the CDR3 is TGTGCCAGCAGCGTCCCTGGACTAGCGGGAGGTCATGGCGGGGAGCTGTTTTTT. It codes for CASSVPGLAGGHGGELFF.